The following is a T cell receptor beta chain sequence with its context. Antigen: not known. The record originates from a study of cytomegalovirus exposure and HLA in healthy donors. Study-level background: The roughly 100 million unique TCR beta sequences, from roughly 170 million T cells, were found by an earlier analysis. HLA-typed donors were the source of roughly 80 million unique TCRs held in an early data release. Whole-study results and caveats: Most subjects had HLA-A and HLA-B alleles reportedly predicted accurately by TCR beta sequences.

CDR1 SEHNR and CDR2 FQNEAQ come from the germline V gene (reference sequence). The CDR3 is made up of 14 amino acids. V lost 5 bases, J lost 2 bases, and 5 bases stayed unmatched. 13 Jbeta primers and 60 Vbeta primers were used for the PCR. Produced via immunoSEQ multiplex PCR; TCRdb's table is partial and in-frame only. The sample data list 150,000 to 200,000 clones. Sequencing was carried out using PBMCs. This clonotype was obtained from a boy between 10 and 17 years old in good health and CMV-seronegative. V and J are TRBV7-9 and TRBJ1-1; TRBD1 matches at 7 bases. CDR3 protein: CASSVGTDNTEAFF. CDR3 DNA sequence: TGTGCCAGCAGCGTAGGGACAGACAACACTGAAGCTTTCTTT.